This TCR beta chain comes out of a study of tumor-infiltrating lymphocytes in primary liver carcinoma. On the study more broadly: Surgery removed the patients' primary liver carcinoma. Stage T1-T3 N0M0 tumors spanned about 4 to 11 cm.

Synthesis of TCR beta cDNA was carried out from about 500 ng total RNA with a constant-region primer. Three nested multiplex PCR rounds, a slightly modified ARM-PCR, produced the libraries for TCR beta. The first two PCR rounds used TRBV1-TRBV30 forward primers with a C-beta reverse primer, nine to ten cycles each. TCRdb passed the multiplex PCR reads through MiXCR, listing each CDR3 protein once. The top ten clones hold roughly 6.5% of a sample with 300,000 to 350,000 distinct CDR3 sequences, about 65% of them seen once. Turning to this clonotype: The target antigen is unknown. One end of the junction is discordant with germline, which a read error may explain.

Out of unsorted whole blood came the blood RNA, and germline DNA was extracted as well. Germline CDR1 reads SGHAT; CDR2 reads FQNNGV. The CDR3 spans 16 residues. Study conclusions and caveats: Paired tumor-adjacent and tumor-blood samples overlapped less than tumor region pairs did. The samples were not sorted (they were bulk), so CD4+ and CD8+ repertoires were not compared.

This receptor was taken from a man aged 40-49 years with primary liver carcinoma and hepatitis B virus infection. Sequencing input: peripheral blood. The chain uses TRBV11-2 and TRBJ2-7; 10 bases are shared with TRBD2. In DNA, the CDR3 is TGTGCCAGCAGCCCCACACTCGGGACTAGCGCTTACGAGCGGTACTTC. Amino acids: CASSPTLGTSAYERYF.